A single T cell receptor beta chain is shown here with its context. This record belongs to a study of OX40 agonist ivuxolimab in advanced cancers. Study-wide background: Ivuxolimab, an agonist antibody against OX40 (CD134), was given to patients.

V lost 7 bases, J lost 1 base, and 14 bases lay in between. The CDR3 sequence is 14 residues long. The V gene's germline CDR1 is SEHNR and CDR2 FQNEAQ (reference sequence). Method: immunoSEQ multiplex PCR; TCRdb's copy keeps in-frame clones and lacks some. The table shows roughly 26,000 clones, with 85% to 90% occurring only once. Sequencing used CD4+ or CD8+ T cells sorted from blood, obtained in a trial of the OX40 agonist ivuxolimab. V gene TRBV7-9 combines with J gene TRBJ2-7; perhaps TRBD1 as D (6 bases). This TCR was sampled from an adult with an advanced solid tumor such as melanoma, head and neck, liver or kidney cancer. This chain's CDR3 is CASTLDSASYEQYF. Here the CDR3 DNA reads TGTGCCAGCACCCTGGACAGCGCTTCCTACGAGCAGTACTTC.